This T cell receptor beta chain was captured in a study of preoperative IRX-2 immunotherapy in early breast cancer. This CDR3 region has 14 residues. With V trimmed by 6 bases and J by 9 bases, 11 bases remained unmatched. Germline CDR1 is LNHDA and CDR2 is SQIVND (reference sequence). Assay: immunoSEQ multiplex PCR; the TCRdb copy retains only in-frame clones and omits some. Of some 25,000 clones in the sample, roughly nine tenths were seen once. The treatment: preoperative locoregional IRX-2 cytokine immunotherapy. Samples came from a phase Ib trial of preoperative locoregional IRX-2 cytokine immunotherapy.

The sample here was tumor tissue, taken after IRX-2 immunotherapy. The chain uses TRBV19 and TRBJ1-5; 7 nucleotides agree with TRBD1. The clonotype was recovered from a human donor with breast cancer. Here the CDR3 DNA reads TGTGCCAGTAGACCAGGGGGGACACGTCCGCCCCAGCATTTT. It translates to CASRPGGTRPPQHF.